One and the same sample provided the 17 T cell receptor beta chains below, sequenced in a study of neurological immune-mediated disorders. In TCRdb, the 5' RACE reads were re-called with MiXCR into one record per CDR3 protein. The data contain around 40,000 distinct CDR3 sequences, roughly 13% of them singletons. The sample was PBMCs. The origin of the receptors is a female donor in good health.

This clonotype showed up many times. The chain has TRBV28 and TRBJ2-2; a possible D gene is TRBD1 (6 bases). Germline CDR1 is MDHEN and CDR2 is SYDVKM. This CDR3 contains 15 residues. The V end was cut by 7 bases, the J end by 6 bases, with 18 bases between. The DNA of the CDR3 is TGTGCCAGCATCAGCGCAGGGGTCCCGGCCGGGGAGCTGTTTTTT. It specifies CASISAGVPAGELFF.

This clonotype has at least ten counts. V gene TRBV15 combines with J gene TRBJ1-1; no definite D call. CDR1 and CDR2 from the germline V gene are LNHNV and YYDKDF (reference sequence). Trimming shortened V by 3 bases and J by 7 bases, and 18 bases separated the two germline ends. The CDR3 consists of 15 residues. CDR3 loop: CATSRSILQKDEAFF. The CDR3 DNA sequence: TGTGCCACCAGCAGGAGTATTCTTCAAAAAGATGAAGCTTTCTTT.

In the case of this clonotype: A much bigger clone sits one base away, suggesting this may be a read error. The V gene is TRBV3-1, the J gene TRBJ2-1, with TRBD2 identical over 9 bases. The germline CDR1 and CDR2 sequences are LGHDT and YNNKEL (reference sequence). Unmatched junction bases numbered 4, after V lost 2 bases and J lost 2 bases. CDR3 length equals 16 residues. The CDR3 nucleotides read TGTGCCAGCAGCCAAACAGCGGGAGGCACCTACAATGAGCAGTTCTTC. This codes for CASSQTAGGTYNEQFF.

This clonotype was seen at least ten times. This chain links TRBV3-1 with TRBJ2-3; maybe TRBD1 (6 bases). The V gene lost 2 bases and the J gene lost 6 bases, with 12 bases spanning the gap. The CDR3 has 14 amino acids. CDR1 is LGHDT, CDR2 YNNKEL, per germline (reference sequence). The CDR3 DNA reads as TGTGCCAGCAGCCAACAAACAGGGCTGGATACGCAGTATTTT. Translation gives CASSQQTGLDTQYF.

Turning to this clonotype: Given a much more abundant clone one base away, this may be a read error. The V and J genes are TRBV12-5 and TRBJ2-6; D uncertain. The CDR3 totals 13 residues. CDR1 is LGHNT and CDR2 is FRNRAP in the germline V gene. The V end lost 10 bases, the J end lost 0 bases, and 7 bases lay between the germline ends. The CDR3 spells CAIGSSGANVLTF. CDR3 nucleotides: TGTGCTATTGGCTCCTCTGGGGCCAACGTCCTGACTTTC.

This clonotype was seen many times. The rearrangement links TRBV5-1 to TRBJ1-1; D possibly corresponds to TRBD1 (5 bases). The CDR3 is made up of 14 amino acids. Germline CDR1 SGHRS, CDR2 YFSETQ. V gave up 0 bases and J gave up 3 bases, with 9 bases separating them. Here the CDR3 reads CASSLGQTYTEAFF. CDR3 bases: TGCGCCAGCAGCTTGGGACAGACGTACACTGAAGCTTTCTTT.

This clonotype was detected ten times or more. J is TRBJ2-7 and V is TRBV4-1; D is unclear. The CDR3 spans 13 residues. The germline gives CDR1 MGHRA, CDR2 YSYEKL. Trimming took off 8 bases at V and 6 bases at J, with 17 bases between the two ends. The CDR3 DNA sequence: TGCGCCAGCGCCTGGGCGACCTCAGGCGAGCAGTACTTC. Its protein is CASAWATSGEQYF.

This clonotype was recorded many times. The J gene is TRBJ1-2, the V gene TRBV12-3 or TRBV12-4, with D maybe TRBD1 (6 bases). This CDR3 is 13 amino acids long. V was shortened by 5 bases and J by 5 bases, with 12 bases between the two germline ends. The CDR3 here is CASSPWTEYGYTF. The CDR3 DNA reads as TGTGCCAGCAGTCCCTGGACAGAATATGGCTACACCTTC.

This clonotype was detected ten times or more. The chain is built from TRBV5-1 and TRBJ2-5; 8 bases fit TRBD2. V was clipped by 4 bases and J by 2 bases; unmatched bases: 7. The CDR3 has 15 amino acids. The germline V gene encodes CDR1 SGHRS and CDR2 YFSETQ. CDR3 sequence (DNA): TGCGCCAGCAGCCCCCCGGCTAGCGGGCAAGAGACCCAGTACTTC. Translation gives CASSPPASGQETQYF.

This clonotype ranks as medium-sized. The chain carries TRBV5-1 and TRBJ2-6; D is uncertain. The CDR3 consists of 15 residues. V lost 0 bases to trimming and J lost 0 bases, with 4 bases between them. The germline V gene encodes CDR1 SGHRS and CDR2 YFSETQ. The DNA of the CDR3 is TGCGCCAGCAGCTTGGGCAGCTCTGGGGCCAACGTCCTGACTTTC. It codes for CASSLGSSGANVLTF.

The table lists this clonotype with many counts. The V and J genes are TRBV5-1 and TRBJ1-1, with 9 bases aligning to TRBD1. V gave up 2 bases and J gave up 7 bases; unmatched junction bases: 12. Germline V gene data show CDR1 as SGHRS and CDR2 as YFSETQ. The CDR3 spans 16 residues. CDR3 residues: CASSFLRGTGKGEAFF. CDR3 DNA: TGCGCCAGCAGCTTCCTTAGAGGGACAGGGAAAGGTGAAGCTTTCTTT.

There are many counts of this clonotype. The rearrangement uses TRBV11-2 and TRBJ1-2; perhaps TRBD1 as D (6 bases). V shed 6 bases and J shed 2 bases, with 10 bases lying between them. This CDR3 region has 13 residues. From germline, CDR1 is SGHAT and CDR2 FQNNGV. The CDR3 reads CASSSQGNYGYTF. For the CDR3, the DNA is TGTGCCAGCAGTTCACAGGGAAACTATGGCTACACCTTC.

At least ten counts were recorded for this clonotype. This chain connects TRBV5-1 to TRBJ2-1; 8 nucleotides agree with TRBD2. Germline-derived CDR1 and CDR2 are SGHRS and YFSETQ. The CDR3 consists of 14 residues. J gave up 7 bases and V 5 bases, and 8 bases lay outside the gene matches. DNA of the CDR3: TGCGCCAGCAGGAGACTGACTAGCGAAAATGAGCAGTTCTTC. This gives the protein CASRRLTSENEQFF.

This clonotype was observed many times. The rearrangement joins TRBV5-1 to TRBJ2-3; 7 nucleotides match TRBD1. V lost 4 bases to trimming and J lost 4 bases; unmatched junction nucleotides: 6. Germline-derived CDR1 and CDR2 are SGHRS and YFSETQ. The CDR3 sequence is 14 residues long. The CDR3 coding sequence is TGCGCCAGCAGCCTAGAGGGGGCGGCAGATACGCAGTATTTT. It yields the protein CASSLEGAADTQYF.

This clonotype was seen repeatedly, ten times or more. The chain employs TRBV12-3 or TRBV12-4 and TRBJ2-7; 8 bases agree with TRBD1. V dropped 5 bases and J dropped 3; count of bases not matched to a gene: 9. CDR3 length: 15 residues. The CDR3 DNA follows: TGTGCCAGCAGTGTACAGGGGGGCGGCCTCTACGAGCAGTACTTC. Translated: CASSVQGGGLYEQYF.

This clonotype occurred many times. This chain links TRBV7-8 with TRBJ1-1, with D maybe TRBD1 (5 bases). Deletions cut 5 bases from V and 5 bases from J, with 18 bases between. The CDR3 is 15 amino acids. From germline, CDR1 is SGHVS and CDR2 FQNEAQ. The DNA for the CDR3 is TGTGCCAGCAGCGGATCCAGGGATGTAAAAACTGAAGCTTTCTTT. Its protein is CASSGSRDVKTEAFF.

This clonotype was found many times. V is TRBV27 and J is TRBJ1-2; TRBD1 agrees at 11 bases. J was trimmed by 7 bases and V by 6 bases; bases with no gene match: 4. The CDR3 has 13 residues. Looked up from germline, CDR1 is MNHEY and CDR2 is SMNVEV (reference sequence). The CDR3: CASRGTGGSGYTF. The CDR3 DNA is TGTGCCAGCAGGGGGACAGGGGGAAGTGGCTACACCTTC.